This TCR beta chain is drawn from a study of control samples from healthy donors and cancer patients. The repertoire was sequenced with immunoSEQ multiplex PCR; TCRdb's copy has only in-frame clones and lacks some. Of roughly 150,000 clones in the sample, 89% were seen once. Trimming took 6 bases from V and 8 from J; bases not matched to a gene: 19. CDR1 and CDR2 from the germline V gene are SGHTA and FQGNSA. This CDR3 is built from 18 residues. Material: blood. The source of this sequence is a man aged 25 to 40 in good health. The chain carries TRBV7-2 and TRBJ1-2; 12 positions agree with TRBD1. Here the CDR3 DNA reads TGTGCCAGCAGATACAGGGCGGGACAGGGGGCAGGTTCCTACGGCTACACCTTC. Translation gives CASRYRAGQGAGSYGYTF.